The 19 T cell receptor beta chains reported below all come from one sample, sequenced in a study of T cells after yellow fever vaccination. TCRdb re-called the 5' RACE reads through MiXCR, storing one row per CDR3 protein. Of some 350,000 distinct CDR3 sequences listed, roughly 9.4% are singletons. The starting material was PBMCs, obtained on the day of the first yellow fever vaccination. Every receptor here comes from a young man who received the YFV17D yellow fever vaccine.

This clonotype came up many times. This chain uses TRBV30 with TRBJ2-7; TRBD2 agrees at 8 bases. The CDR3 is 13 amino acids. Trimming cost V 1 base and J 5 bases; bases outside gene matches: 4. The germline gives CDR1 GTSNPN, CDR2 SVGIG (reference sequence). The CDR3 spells CAWSDGGGNEQYF. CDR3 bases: TGTGCCTGGAGTGACGGGGGGGGCAACGAGCAGTACTTC.

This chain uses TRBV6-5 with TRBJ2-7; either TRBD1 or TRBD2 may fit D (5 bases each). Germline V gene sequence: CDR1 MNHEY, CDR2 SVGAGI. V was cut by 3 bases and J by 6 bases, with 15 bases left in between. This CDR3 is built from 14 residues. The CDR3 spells CASSYIGAGGEQYF. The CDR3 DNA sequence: TGTGCCAGCAGTTATATCGGGGCAGGAGGCGAGCAGTACTTC.

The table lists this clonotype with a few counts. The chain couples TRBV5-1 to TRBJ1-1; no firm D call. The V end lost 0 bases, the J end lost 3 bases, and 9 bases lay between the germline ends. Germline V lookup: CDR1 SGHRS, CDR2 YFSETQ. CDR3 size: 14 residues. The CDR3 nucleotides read TGCGCCAGCAGCTTGGGGGGTATACACACTGAAGCTTTCTTT. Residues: CASSLGGIHTEAFF.

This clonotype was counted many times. The CDR3 loop is CASSKGQGAYEQYV. CDR3 in DNA: TGTGCCAGCAGTAAAGGACAGGGCGCCTACGAGCAGTACGTC. This sequence joins TRBV12-3 or TRBV12-4 and TRBJ2-7; 8 bases fit TRBD1. The CDR3 contains 14 residues. The J segment lost 2 bases and the V segment lost 5 bases, leaving 5 bases of the junction unmatched.

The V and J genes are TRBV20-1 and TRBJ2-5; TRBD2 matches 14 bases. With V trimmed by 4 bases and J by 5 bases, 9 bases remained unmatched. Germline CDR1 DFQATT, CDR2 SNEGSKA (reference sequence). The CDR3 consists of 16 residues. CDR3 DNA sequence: TGCAGTGCTATGGCGGGACTAGCGGGGGCGGGGGAGACCCAGTACTTC. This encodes CSAMAGLAGAGETQYF.

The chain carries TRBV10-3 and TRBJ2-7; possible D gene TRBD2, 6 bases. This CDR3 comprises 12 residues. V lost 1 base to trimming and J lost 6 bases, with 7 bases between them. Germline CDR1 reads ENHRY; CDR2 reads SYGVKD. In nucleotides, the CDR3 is TGTGCCATCAGTGAGTGGAGGGGCGAGCAGTACGTC. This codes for CAISEWRGEQYV.

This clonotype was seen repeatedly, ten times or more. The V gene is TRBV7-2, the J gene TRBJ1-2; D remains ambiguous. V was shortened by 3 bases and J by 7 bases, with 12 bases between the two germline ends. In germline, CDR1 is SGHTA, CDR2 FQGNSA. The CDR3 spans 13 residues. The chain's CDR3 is CASSFQKSTGYTF. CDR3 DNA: TGTGCCAGCAGCTTTCAGAAGTCCACTGGCTACACCTTC.

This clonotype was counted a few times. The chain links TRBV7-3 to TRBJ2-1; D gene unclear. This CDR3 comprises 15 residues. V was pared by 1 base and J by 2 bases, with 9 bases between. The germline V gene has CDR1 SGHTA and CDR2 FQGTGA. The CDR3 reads CASSLIAGPYNEQFF. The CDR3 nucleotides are TGTGCCAGCAGCTTAATTGCCGGCCCCTACAATGAGCAGTTCTTC. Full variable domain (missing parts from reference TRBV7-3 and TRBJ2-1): GAGVSQTPSNKVTEKGKYVELRCDPISGHTALYWYRQSLGQGPEFLIYFQGTGAADDSGLPNDRFFAVRPEGSVSTLKIQRTERGDSAVYLCASSLIAGPYNEQFFGPGTRLTVL.

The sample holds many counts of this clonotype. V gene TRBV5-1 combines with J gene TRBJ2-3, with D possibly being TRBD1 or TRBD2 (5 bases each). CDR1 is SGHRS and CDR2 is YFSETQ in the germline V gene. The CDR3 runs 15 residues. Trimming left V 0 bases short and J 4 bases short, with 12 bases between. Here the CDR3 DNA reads TGCGCCAGCAGCTTGGGTGACATGGGGGCAGATACGCAGTATTTT. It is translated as CASSLGDMGADTQYF.

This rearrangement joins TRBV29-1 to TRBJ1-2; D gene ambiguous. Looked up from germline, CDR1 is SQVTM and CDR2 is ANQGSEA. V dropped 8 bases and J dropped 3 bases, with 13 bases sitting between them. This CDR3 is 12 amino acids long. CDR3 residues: CSSPSRHYGYTF. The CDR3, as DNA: TGCAGCTCCCCTAGTCGGCACTATGGCTACACCTTC.

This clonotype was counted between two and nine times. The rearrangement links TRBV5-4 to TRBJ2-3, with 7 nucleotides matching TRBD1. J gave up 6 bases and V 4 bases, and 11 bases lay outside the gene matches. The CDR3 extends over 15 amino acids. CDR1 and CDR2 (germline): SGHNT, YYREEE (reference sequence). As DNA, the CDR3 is TGTGCCAGCAGCCCGAGGGGGCAGGGGTTGGATACGCAGTATTTT. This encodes CASSPRGQGLDTQYF.

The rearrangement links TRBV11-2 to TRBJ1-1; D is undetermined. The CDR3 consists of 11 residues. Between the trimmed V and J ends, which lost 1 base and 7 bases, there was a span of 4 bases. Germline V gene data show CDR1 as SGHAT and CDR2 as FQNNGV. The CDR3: CASSLVDEAFF. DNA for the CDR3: TGTGCCAGCAGCTTAGTTGATGAAGCTTTCTTT.

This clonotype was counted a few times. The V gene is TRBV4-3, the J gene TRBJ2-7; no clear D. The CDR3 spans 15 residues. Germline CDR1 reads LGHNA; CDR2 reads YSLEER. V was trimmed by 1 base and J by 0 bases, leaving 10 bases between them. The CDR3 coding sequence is TGCGCCAGCAGCCAAGTTTTTGCTCCCTCCTACGAGCAGTACTTC. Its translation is CASSQVFAPSYEQYF.

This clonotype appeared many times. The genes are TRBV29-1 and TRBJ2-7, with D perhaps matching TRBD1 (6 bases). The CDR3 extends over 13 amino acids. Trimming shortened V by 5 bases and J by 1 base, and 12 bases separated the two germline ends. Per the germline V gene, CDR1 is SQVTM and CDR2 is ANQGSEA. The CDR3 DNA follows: TGCAGCGTTTCCAATACAGGGTCCTACGAGCAGTACGTC. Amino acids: CSVSNTGSYEQYV.

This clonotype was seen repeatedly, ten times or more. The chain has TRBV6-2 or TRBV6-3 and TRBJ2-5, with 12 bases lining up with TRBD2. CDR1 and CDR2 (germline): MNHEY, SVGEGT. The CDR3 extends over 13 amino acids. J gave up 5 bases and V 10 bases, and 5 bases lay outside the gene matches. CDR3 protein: CATRLAGDETQYF. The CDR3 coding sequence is TGTGCCACCCGACTAGCGGGGGACGAGACCCAGTACTTC.

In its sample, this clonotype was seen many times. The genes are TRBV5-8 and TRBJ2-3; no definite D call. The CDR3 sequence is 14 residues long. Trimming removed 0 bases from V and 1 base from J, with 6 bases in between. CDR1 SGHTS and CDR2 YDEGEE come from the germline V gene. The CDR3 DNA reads TGTGCCAGCAGCTTGGGCCCAGGCACAGATACGCAGTATTTT. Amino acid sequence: CASSLGPGTDTQYF.

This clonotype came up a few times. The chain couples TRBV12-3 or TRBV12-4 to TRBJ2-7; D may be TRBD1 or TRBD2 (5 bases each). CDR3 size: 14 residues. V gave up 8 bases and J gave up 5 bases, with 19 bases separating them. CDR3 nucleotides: TGTGCCAGCGGAGCCGGGACGAGGATCAACGAGCAGTACTTC. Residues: CASGAGTRINEQYF.

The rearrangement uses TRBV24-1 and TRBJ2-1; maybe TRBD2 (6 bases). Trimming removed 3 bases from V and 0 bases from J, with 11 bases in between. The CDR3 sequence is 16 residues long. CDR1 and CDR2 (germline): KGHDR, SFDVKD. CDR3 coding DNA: TGTGCCACCAGTGATCCCGGGGGTCACTCCTACAATGAGCAGTTCTTC. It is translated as CATSDPGGHSYNEQFF.

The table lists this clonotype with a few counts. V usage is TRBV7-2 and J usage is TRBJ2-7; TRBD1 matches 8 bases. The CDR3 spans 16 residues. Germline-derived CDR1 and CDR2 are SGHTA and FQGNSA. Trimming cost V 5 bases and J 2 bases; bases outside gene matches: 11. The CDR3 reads CASSPTPDRVPYEQYF. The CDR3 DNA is TGTGCCAGCAGCCCCACTCCGGACAGGGTCCCCTACGAGCAGTACTTC.